These 26 T cell receptor beta chains came from one sample sequenced in a study of beta chain features in type 1 diabetes. Study results and limitations: In every one of the four CD4+ subsets, TCRB CDR3s were moderately but significantly shorter in Type 1 diabetes patients.

No antigen has been identified for these receptors. Of the isolated RNA, all was reverse transcribed, and so the sequenced material was expressed TCRB transcripts. Clones were read by immunoSEQ multiplex PCR, and TCRdb kept only the in-frame ones, dropping some. The sample has over 55,000 clones; around half are singletons. Material for sequencing was Tregs from blood. The receptors shown here come from a woman aged 40 to 50 with type 1 diabetes.

The V gene is TRBV2, the J gene TRBJ1-6; D may be TRBD1 (5 bases). CDR1 and CDR2 (germline): SNHLY, FYNNEI. There are 13 residues in the CDR3. Trimming took off 6 bases at V and 7 bases at J, with 10 bases between the two ends. CDR3 sequence (DNA): TGTGCCAGCAGGGTCAGGGAAAATTCACCCCTCCACTTT. Its translation is CASRVRENSPLHF. The variable domain in full, with the rest retrieved from reference TRBV2 and TRBJ1-6, is EPEVTQTPSHQVTQMGQEVILRCVPISNHLYFYWYRQILGQKVEFLVSFYNNEISEKSEIFDDQFSVERPDGSNFTLKIRSTKLEDSAMYFCASRVRENSPLHFGNGTRLTVT.

V and J are TRBV10-3 and TRBJ2-1, with 7 bases identical to TRBD2. V dropped 11 bases and J dropped 8; count of bases not matched to a gene: 21. The CDR3 spans 16 residues. Germline V gene lookup returns CDR1 ENHRY and CDR2 SYGVKD. The CDR3 here is CASSNLAALPPHEQFF. CDR3 DNA: TGTGCCTCTTCCAATCTAGCGGCCCTTCCCCCCCATGAGCAGTTCTTC.

V usage is TRBV27 and J usage is TRBJ1-1; TRBD1 aligns across 9 bases. Germline trimming cut 6 bases from V and 4 bases from J; bases unmatched to any gene: 9. The CDR3 consists of 15 residues. CDR1 is MNHEY, CDR2 SMNVEV, per germline (reference sequence). This CDR3 is CASSRLQGAGTEAFF. DNA of the CDR3: TGTGCCAGCAGCCGTCTACAGGGGGCCGGCACTGAAGCTTTCTTT.

The gene calls are TRBV4-3 and TRBJ1-5, with 8 bases identical to TRBD1. Germline-derived CDR1 and CDR2 are LGHNA and YSLEER. The CDR3 consists of 16 residues. V gave up 2 bases and J gave up 7 bases; unmatched junction bases: 10. This chain's CDR3 is CASSQTSTGEDQPQHF. For the CDR3, the DNA is TGCGCCAGCAGCCAAACCTCGACAGGGGAAGACCAGCCCCAGCATTTT.

The chain is built from TRBV11-3 and TRBJ2-2, with D perhaps matching TRBD1 (6 bases). This CDR3 region has 14 residues. Germline V lookup: CDR1 SGHNT, CDR2 YENEEA. V shed 6 bases and J shed 4 bases, with 12 bases lying between them. CDR3 coding DNA: TGTGCCAGCAGGCCGGGACACCTCACCGGGGAGCTGTTTTTT. Translated, it gives CASRPGHLTGELFF.

The chain joins TRBV9 to TRBJ2-1, with D possibly matching TRBD2 (6 bases). Germline V lookup: CDR1 SGDLS, CDR2 YYNGEE. This CDR3 region has 13 residues. The V and J ends lost 3 bases and 7 bases respectively, with 11 bases between them. DNA for the CDR3: TGTGCCAGCAGCGAAGGGACTTCGAATGAGCAGTTCTTC. It codes for CASSEGTSNEQFF.

This clone was counted once. This chain joins TRBV25-1 and TRBJ2-1; 7 bases are a match to TRBD1. Losses at the gene ends were 7 bases for V and 9 bases for J; bases not matched to a gene: 12. The germline gives CDR1 MGHDK, CDR2 SYGVNS. The CDR3 has 14 amino acids. CDR3 sequence (DNA): TGTGCCAGCAAGGGAGAGGGGGCATTAGGTGAGCAGTTCTTC. It yields the protein CASKGEGALGEQFF.

V gene TRBV19 combines with J gene TRBJ2-7; 8 bases are a match to TRBD1. The CDR3 length is 14 residues. Looked up from germline, CDR1 is LNHDA and CDR2 is SQIVND (reference sequence). V shed 4 bases and J 2 bases; nucleotides not matched to a gene: 4. As DNA, the CDR3 is TGTGCCAGTAGTACGCCGGGACAGGCCTACGAGCAGTACTTC. Amino acid sequence: CASSTPGQAYEQYF. Drawing the rest from reference TRBV19 and TRBJ2-7, the complete variable domain is DGGITQSPKYLFRKEGQNVTLSCEQNLNHDAMYWYRQDPGQGLRLIYYSQIVNDFQKGDIAEGYSVSREKKESFPLTVTSAQKNPTAFYLCASSTPGQAYEQYFGPGTRLTVT.

The CDR3 spells CASSVTAGTNEKLFF. For the CDR3, the DNA is TGTGCCAGCAGCGTAACAGCGGGCACTAATGAAAAACTGTTTTTT. The chain is built from TRBV9 and TRBJ1-4; D remains ambiguous. The V end lost 1 base, the J end lost 2 bases, and 9 bases lay between the germline ends. From germline, CDR1 is SGDLS and CDR2 YYNGEE. This CDR3 has 15 residues. The variable domain in full, completed from reference TRBV9 and TRBJ1-4, reads DSGVTQTPKHLITATGQRVTLRCSPRSGDLSVYWYQQSLDQGLQFLIQYYNGEERAKGNILERFSAQQFPDLHSELNLSSLELGDSALYFCASSVTAGTNEKLFFGSGTQLSVL.

This sequence joins TRBV11-2 and TRBJ2-5; D not resolved. Germline lookup yields CDR1 SGHAT and CDR2 FQNNGV. CDR3 length: 14 residues. V lost 6 bases and J lost 2, with 13 bases in between. This CDR3 is CASRTRAAQETQYF. The CDR3 DNA reads as TGTGCCAGCAGGACCCGCGCGGCACAAGAGACCCAGTACTTC.

There are a few counts of this clone. Here the CDR3 DNA reads TGTGCCAGCAGTCGGACAGGACGTGCGCAGTATTTT. It codes for CASSRTGRAQYF. The V gene is TRBV28, the J gene TRBJ2-3; 7 bases are a match to TRBD1. Trimming removed 5 bases from V and 10 bases from J; junction bases left unmatched: 6. From germline, CDR1 is MDHEN and CDR2 SYDVKM. The CDR3 covers 12 residues.

CDR3 amino acids: CASSLGGGSIAYEQYF. The CDR3 nucleotides are TGTGCCAGCAGCTTAGGAGGCGGCAGCATCGCCTACGAGCAGTACTTC. The V and J genes are TRBV7-9 and TRBJ2-7, with unresolved D. Per the germline V gene, CDR1 is SEHNR and CDR2 is FQNEAQ (reference sequence). The CDR3 covers 16 residues. Trimming removed 1 base from V and 2 bases from J, with 15 bases in between.

The chain is built from TRBV28 and TRBJ2-7; D uncertain. CDR1 and CDR2 from the germline V gene are MDHEN and SYDVKM. The CDR3 spans 15 residues. Trimming took off 6 bases at V and 2 bases at J, with 17 bases between the two ends. The CDR3 DNA follows: TGTGCCAGCAGCCCTCCGCCGGAGATTACCTACGAGCAGTACTTC. Its protein is CASSPPPEITYEQYF.

The J gene is TRBJ2-3, the V gene TRBV7-9, with no clear D. Deletions cut 1 base from V and 2 bases from J, with 16 bases between. The germline CDR1 and CDR2 sequences are SEHNR and FQNEAQ (reference sequence). This CDR3 has 17 amino acids. CDR3 nucleotides: TGTGCCAGCAGCTTAGTGGTCCGCACAGTTCTCACAGATACGCAGTATTTT. This translates into CASSLVVRTVLTDTQYF.

This clone was counted between two and nine times. The V gene is TRBV2, the J gene TRBJ1-5; 10 bases match TRBD1. Germline V CDR1 and CDR2: SNHLY, FYNNEI. This CDR3 is built from 15 residues. Unmatched junction bases numbered 8, after V lost 7 bases and J lost 5 bases. The CDR3 DNA reads TGTGCCAGCAATAACCCTGACAGGGGGCATCAGCCCCAGCATTTT. Protein: CASNNPDRGHQPQHF.

Written as DNA, the CDR3 is TGTGCCAGCAGCCGGATGGACAGCTACGAGCAGTACTTC. Translated, it gives CASSRMDSYEQYF. The rearrangement links TRBV7-2 to TRBJ2-7, with D maybe TRBD1 (6 bases). This CDR3 has 13 residues. Germline V gene sequence: CDR1 SGHTA, CDR2 FQGNSA. V lost 5 bases and J 3 bases, leaving 11 bases between the germline ends.

J is TRBJ2-3 and V is TRBV28; possibly TRBD2 for D (5 bases). V shed 6 bases and J shed 2 bases, with 21 bases lying between them. Germline V lookup: CDR1 MDHEN, CDR2 SYDVKM. This CDR3 is built from 17 residues. The CDR3 spells CASSPYGEAAYTDTQYF. CDR3 coding DNA: TGTGCCAGCAGCCCCTACGGGGAAGCTGCGTACACAGATACGCAGTATTTT.

CDR3 DNA sequence: TGTGCCAGCAGCGTGGGGAGGGTGAACACTGAAGCTTTCTTT. Protein product: CASSVGRVNTEAFF. The chain uses TRBV7-9 and TRBJ1-1, with unresolved D. This CDR3 contains 14 residues. The germline V gene has CDR1 SEHNR and CDR2 FQNEAQ (reference sequence). V gave up 5 bases and J gave up 0 bases, with 10 bases separating them.

CDR3 protein: CASSQEPSGRAGEQFF. CDR3 DNA sequence: TGCGCCAGCAGCCAAGAGCCCAGCGGGAGGGCCGGTGAGCAGTTCTTC. V gene TRBV4-3 combines with J gene TRBJ2-1; 10 nucleotides match TRBD2. With V trimmed by 0 bases and J by 9 bases, 8 bases remained unmatched. The germline CDR1 and CDR2 sequences are LGHNA and YSLEER. This CDR3 region has 16 residues.

The chain joins TRBV10-3 to TRBJ2-7; 9 nucleotides match TRBD2. Trimming cost V 10 bases and J 4 bases; bases outside gene matches: 11. This CDR3 spans 14 amino acids. Germline CDR1 reads ENHRY; CDR2 reads SYGVKD. The CDR3 nucleotides are TGTGCCACCGCGCGGGGGGGACTAGAGTACGAGCAGTACTTC. Translated, it gives CATARGGLEYEQYF.

This rearrangement joins TRBV28 to TRBJ2-1, with 8 bases that match TRBD1. The CDR3 is 15 residues long. V gave up 2 bases and J gave up 5 bases; unmatched junction bases: 5. Germline CDR1 MDHEN, CDR2 SYDVKM. The CDR3 sequence: CASSLPRGQDNEQFF. The DNA of the CDR3 is TGTGCCAGCAGTTTACCCCGGGGACAGGACAATGAGCAGTTCTTC.

CDR3 residues: CASSFPGADTQYF. CDR3 in DNA: TGTGCCAGCAGCTTCCCAGGGGCAGATACGCAGTATTTT. The chain joins TRBV7-2 to TRBJ2-3, with a tentative D call TRBD1 (6 bases). V lost 3 bases and J lost 4, with 8 bases in between. The CDR3 loop spans 13 amino acids. The germline V gene encodes CDR1 SGHTA and CDR2 FQGNSA.

V is TRBV10-2 and J is TRBJ1-1, with 9 positions matching TRBD1. CDR1 is WSHSY and CDR2 is SAAADI in the germline V gene. The CDR3 loop spans 15 amino acids. V was clipped by 6 bases and J by 1 base; unmatched bases: 6. CDR3 sequence (DNA): TGCGCCAGCAGACTCAACAGGGGGCGGAACACTGAAGCTTTCTTT. Translated, it gives CASRLNRGRNTEAFF.

The chain recombines TRBV15 with TRBJ2-1, with TRBD2 matching over 8 bases. The CDR3 totals 16 residues. Germline V gene sequence: CDR1 LNHNV, CDR2 YYDKDF (reference sequence). The ends lost 0 bases at V and 9 bases at J; junction bases unmatched: 10. CDR3 bases: TGTGCCACCAGCAGAGATTGGGGTAGCGGGATGGGTGAGCAGTTCTTC. This codes for CATSRDWGSGMGEQFF.

The chain couples TRBV5-5 to TRBJ1-1; D gene ambiguous. Deletions cut 3 bases from V and 4 bases from J, with 13 bases between. The CDR3 spans 14 residues. Germline V gene sequence: CDR1 SGHKS, CDR2 YYEKEE (reference sequence). The CDR3 is CASSSTSEITEAFF. The CDR3 bases are TGTGCCAGCAGCTCGACTTCTGAGATCACTGAAGCTTTCTTT.

There are a few counts of this clone. The CDR3 nucleotides are TGTGCCAGCAGCGCGGGCCACAACACTGAAGCTTTCTTT. It is translated as CASSAGHNTEAFF. The rearrangement links TRBV7-2 to TRBJ1-1; no reliable D call. The CDR3 runs to 13 residues. Germline V lookup: CDR1 SGHTA, CDR2 FQGNSA. Trimming removed 5 bases at V and 2 bases at J, with 9 bases between.